The next 10 T cell receptor beta chains were all read from a single sample in a study of blood T cell repertoires in COVID-19. Using immunoSEQ multiplex PCR, the repertoire was profiled, and TCRdb retains in-frame clones only, with some absent. The data hold roughly 150,000 clones, with just over 85% observed a single time. Sequencing was carried out using PBMCs or T cells enriched from blood (not recorded which). The source of these receptors is a man aged 45-65 years who had recovered from COVID-19.

This chain links TRBV14 with TRBJ2-7; 7 bases line up with TRBD2. The CDR3 is made up of 16 amino acids. After removal of 3 bases from V and 1 base from J, the junction contained 9 bases not matched to a gene. CDR1 and CDR2 from the germline V gene are SGHDN and FVKESK. The CDR3 loop is CASSHLGRRESYEQYF. The CDR3 DNA is TGTGCCAGCAGCCACCTGGGACGGCGGGAGTCCTACGAGCAGTACTTC.

V and J are TRBV2 and TRBJ1-1, with D possibly TRBD1 on 5 matching bases. The germline V gene has CDR1 SNHLY and CDR2 FYNNEI. The CDR3 extends over 13 amino acids. V was trimmed by 3 bases and J by 2 bases, leaving 7 bases between them. CDR3 in DNA: TGTGCCAGCAGTGATGACAGTAACACTGAAGCTTTCTTT. Translation: CASSDDSNTEAFF.

This chain joins TRBV29-1 and TRBJ2-1, with 11 nucleotides matching TRBD2. The CDR3 covers 13 residues. V was clipped by 4 bases and J by 9 bases; unmatched bases: 5. Germline CDR1 and CDR2: SQVTM and ANQGSEA. CDR3: CSVVGSGRGEQFF. In DNA, the CDR3 is TGCAGCGTTGTCGGTAGCGGGAGGGGTGAGCAGTTCTTC.

The V and J genes are TRBV27 and TRBJ1-2; 9 positions match TRBD1. Germline trimming cut 6 bases from V and 5 bases from J; bases unmatched to any gene: 7. The CDR3 extends over 14 amino acids. Per the germline V gene, CDR1 is MNHEY and CDR2 is SMNVEV (reference sequence). The CDR3 DNA is TGTGCCAGCAGGGGACAGGGCAAGGGGTATGGCTACACCTTC. This sequence encodes CASRGQGKGYGYTF.

The chain employs TRBV28 and TRBJ1-2; D unclear. Between the trimmed V and J ends, which lost 8 bases and 8 bases, there was a span of 15 bases. The CDR3 covers 12 residues. Per germline, CDR1 MDHEN and CDR2 SYDVKM. The CDR3 protein is CASGGLLRGYTF. DNA for the CDR3: TGTGCCAGCGGAGGGCTCCTGAGAGGCTACACCTTC.

The rearrangement joins TRBV28 to TRBJ1-2; TRBD1 is a possible D gene (5 bases). CDR1 MDHEN and CDR2 SYDVKM come from the germline V gene. This CDR3 spans 15 amino acids. Trimming pared 5 bases from V and 2 bases from J, leaving 15 bases between. CDR3 loop: CASSAGGIVNYGYTF. For the CDR3, the DNA is TGTGCCAGCAGTGCGGGGGGAATAGTAAACTATGGCTACACCTTC.

In its sample, this clone was seen a few times. The chain has TRBV10-2 and TRBJ1-3, with D possibly TRBD1 on 6 matching bases. This CDR3 contains 14 residues. V gave up 9 bases and J gave up 4 bases, with 16 bases separating them. CDR1 and CDR2 (germline): WSHSY, SAAADI. CDR3 in amino acids: CASFRQEPGNTIYF. As DNA, the CDR3 is TGCGCCAGTTTCAGACAGGAGCCGGGAAACACCATATATTTT.

This sequence joins TRBV29-1 and TRBJ2-2; D is ambiguous. CDR3 length: 14 amino acids. The germline CDR1 and CDR2 sequences are SQVTM and ANQGSEA. The V end lost 6 bases, the J end lost 1 base, and 12 bases lay between the germline ends. The CDR3 sequence is CSVEEKRNTGELFF. CDR3 nucleotides: TGCAGCGTAGAGGAAAAACGGAACACCGGGGAGCTGTTTTTT.

This clone is a singleton in its sample. The J gene is TRBJ1-5, the V gene TRBV28, with no clear D. The length of the CDR3 is 14 residues. Trimming cost V 3 bases and J 2 bases, with 8 bases left between them. CDR1 is MDHEN and CDR2 is SYDVKM in the germline V gene. The CDR3 nucleotides are TGTGCCAGCAGTTTGTTCGAGCGCAATCAGCCCCAGCATTTT. Translating gives CASSLFERNQPQHF.

The J gene is TRBJ1-5, the V gene TRBV28, with no clear D. In germline, CDR1 is MDHEN, CDR2 SYDVKM. The CDR3 is made up of 16 amino acids. V lost 2 bases and J lost 4, with 15 bases in between. The CDR3 reads CASSLEAGTWNQPQHF. The CDR3, as DNA: TGTGCCAGCAGTTTAGAGGCGGGAACTTGGAATCAGCCCCAGCATTTT.